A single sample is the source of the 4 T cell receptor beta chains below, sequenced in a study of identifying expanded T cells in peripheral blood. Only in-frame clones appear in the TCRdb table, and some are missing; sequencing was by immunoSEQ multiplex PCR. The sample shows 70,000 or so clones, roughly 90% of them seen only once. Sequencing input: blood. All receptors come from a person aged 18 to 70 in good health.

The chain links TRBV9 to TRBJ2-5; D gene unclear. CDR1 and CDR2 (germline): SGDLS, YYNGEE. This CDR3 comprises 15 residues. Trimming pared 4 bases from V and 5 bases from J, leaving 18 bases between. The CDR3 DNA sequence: TGTGCCAGCAGCCTATCCGTGGGGTTATTCGAGACCCAGTACTTC. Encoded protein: CASSLSVGLFETQYF.

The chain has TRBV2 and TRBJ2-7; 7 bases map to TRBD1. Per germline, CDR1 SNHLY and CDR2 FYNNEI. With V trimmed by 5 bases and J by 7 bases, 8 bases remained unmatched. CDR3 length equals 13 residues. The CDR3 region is CASSPQQGLEQYF. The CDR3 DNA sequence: TGTGCCAGCAGTCCACAACAGGGGTTGGAGCAGTACTTC.

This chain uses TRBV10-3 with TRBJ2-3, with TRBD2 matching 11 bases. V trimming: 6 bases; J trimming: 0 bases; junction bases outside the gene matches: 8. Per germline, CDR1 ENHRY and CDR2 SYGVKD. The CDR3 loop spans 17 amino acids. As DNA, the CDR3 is TGTGCCATCAGCACCGGGACTAGCGGCGGTAGCACAGATACGCAGTATTTT. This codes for CAISTGTSGGSTDTQYF.

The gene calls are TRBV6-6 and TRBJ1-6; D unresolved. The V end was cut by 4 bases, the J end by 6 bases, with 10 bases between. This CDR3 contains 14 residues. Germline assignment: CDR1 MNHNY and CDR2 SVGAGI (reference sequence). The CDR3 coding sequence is TGTGCCAGCAGTTCGGTGACGGCTAATTCACCCCTCCACTTT. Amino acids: CASSSVTANSPLHF.